One T cell receptor (beta chain) is described in this entry. Its antigen remains unidentified. These data originate in a study of post-analysis software for immune sequencing data. On the study more broadly: Disease trajectories encompassed relapsing-remitting, secondary progressive and progressive-relapsing multiple sclerosis. General observations from the study: Normalized Chao1 diversity in multiple sclerosis patients fell significantly below that of controls. The authors found that F measure strongly co-clustered same-batch samples.

Libraries were made from TCR beta cDNA, and they carried unique molecular identifiers. Out of roughly 0.85 to 11 million T cells, some 500,000 cDNA molecules were generated. TCRdb re-called the PCR reads with MiXCR, one entry per CDR3 protein. The profile covers some 700,000 distinct CDR3 sequences, with more than 50% appearing a single time and around 11% taken by the ten largest. Input material: blood. This sequence originates from a girl aged 2 to 10 with multiple sclerosis.

CDR3: CASSYSDSGANTGELFF. CDR3 in DNA: TGTGCCAGCAGTTACTCAGACAGCGGGGCAAACACCGGGGAGCTGTTTTTT. This sequence joins TRBV6-5 and TRBJ2-2; TRBD2 matches at 7 bases. CDR3 length: 17 amino acids. J lost 2 bases, V lost 0 bases, and 6 bases had no gene match. Germline V gene sequence: CDR1 MNHEY, CDR2 SVGAGI.